This T cell receptor (beta chain) was recorded in a study of cytomegalovirus exposure and HLA in healthy donors. Findings and caveats of the study: CMV antigen specificity of a few CMV-associated chains was confirmed in vitro.

The PCR contained 60 Vbeta and 13 Jbeta primers. TCRdb's table, derived via immunoSEQ multiplex PCR, lists solely in-frame clones and lacks some. The sample records about 210,000 clones, roughly 73% being singletons. Germline CDR1 reads SGHRS; CDR2 reads YFSETQ. V lost 3 bases, J lost 5 bases, and 7 bases stayed unmatched. CDR3 length: 14 residues. On this clone itself: The antigen remains undetermined.

The receptor comes from a boy aged 10-17 years in good health and CMV-seronegative. The chain uses TRBV5-1 and TRBJ2-7; 8 nucleotides align to TRBD1. Material: PBMCs. The CDR3 bases are TGCGCCAGCAGCTGGGGGACAGGCTTGGACGAGCAGTACTTC. Translating it yields CASSWGTGLDEQYF.